These T cell receptor beta chains were read from a single sample in a study of blood T cells in healthy people across ages. TCRdb called the 5' RACE reads again in MiXCR, with one record for every CDR3 protein. The sample carries around 1,500,000 distinct CDR3 sequences, roughly 40% recorded once. Specimen: blood. These receptors originate from a woman under 30 in good health. The CDR3 runs from the conserved cysteine through the conserved F or W. Fields, in order: J gene, V gene, clone size, D gene, CDR3 protein, CDR3 DNA. The D gene is left open where the match is weak. The size entry is marked missing in some rows and otherwise reads once, few, many or a size class.

>TRBJ2-5|TRBV12-3/TRBV12-4|-|-
CASGRRIQDQYF
TGTGCCAGCGGTCGCAGGATCCAAGACCAGTACTTC
>TRBJ1-2|TRBV25-1|few|TRBD1
CASSEPGQNYGYTF
TGTGCCAGCAGTGAACCGGGACAGAACTATGGCTACACCTTC
>TRBJ1-6|TRBV12-3/TRBV12-4|-|-
CASSPGAFSPLHF
TGTGCCAGCAGTCCCGGCGCGTTTTCACCCCTCCACTTT
>TRBJ2-1|TRBV4-1|-|TRBD2
CASSRGLASSYNEQFF
TGCGCCAGCAGCCGCGGACTAGCGTCTTCCTACAATGAGCAGTTCTTC
>TRBJ2-1|TRBV5-1|-|-
CASSHLDRDNEQFF
TGCGCCAGCAGCCATTTGGACAGAGACAATGAGCAGTTCTTC
>TRBJ2-3|TRBV4-2|-|-
CASSQGAFASTDTQYF
TGTGCCAGCAGCCAGGGGGCATTCGCTAGCACGGATACGCAGTATTTT
>TRBJ2-7|TRBV20-1|-|-
CSARGVQSYEQYF
TGCAGTGCTAGGGGGGTGCAGTCCTACGAGCAGTACTTC
>TRBJ2-1|TRBV28|-|TRBD2
CASESSGGSSSYNEQFF
TGTGCCAGCGAATCCAGCGGGGGGTCAAGCTCCTACAATGAGCAGTTCTTC
>TRBJ1-5|TRBV5-1|-|-
CASSLEPGDSNQPQHF
TGCGCCAGCAGCTTGGAACCAGGGGATAGCAATCAGCCCCAGCATTTT
>TRBJ1-4|TRBV20-1|-|-
CSARDGTAGKLFF
TGCAGTGCTAGGGACGGGACCGCCGGAAAACTGTTTTTT
>TRBJ1-5|TRBV10-3|-|-
CAARGGDQPQHF
TGTGCCGCTCGGGGCGGGGATCAGCCCCAGCATTTT
>TRBJ2-3|TRBV2|-|TRBD1
CASVDRGRNTDTQYF
TGTGCCAGCGTAGACAGGGGAAGAAACACAGATACGCAGTATTTT
>TRBJ1-1|TRBV12-3/TRBV12-4|-|TRBD1
CASSTYRDSGTEAFF
TGTGCCAGCAGCACCTACCGGGACAGCGGCACTGAAGCTTTCTTT
>TRBJ1-6|TRBV5-1|many|-
CASRLGLSDSPLHF
TGCGCCAGCAGGCTGGGGCTAAGCGATTCACCCCTCCACTTT
>TRBJ2-7|TRBV28|-|-
CASSLYGTPTSYEQYF
TGTGCCAGCAGTTTATACGGGACACCAACCTCCTACGAGCAGTACTTC
>TRBJ2-5|TRBV27|-|-
CASSQGGQHNEQYF
TGTGCCAGCAGCCAGGGGGGACAGCACAATGAGCAGTACTTC
>TRBJ1-1|TRBV6-5|few|-
CASSYLGPEGVAFF
TGTGCCAGCAGTTACTTGGGACCCGAGGGGGTAGCTTTCTTT
>TRBJ2-1|TRBV9|few|TRBD2
CASSVVGSGISYNEQFF
TGTGCCAGCAGCGTAGTGGGTAGCGGGATCTCCTACAATGAGCAGTTCTTC
>TRBJ2-7|TRBV7-6|-|-
CASSLQGGPSDEQYF
TGTGCCAGCAGCTTACAAGGGGGGCCATCCGACGAGCAGTACTTC
>TRBJ2-7|TRBV6-5|-|-
CASSPPRTGPYEQYF
TGTGCCAGCAGTCCCCCCCGGACTGGTCCCTACGAGCAGTACTTC
>TRBJ1-1|TRBV5-1|-|-
CASSLPDGGNTEAFF
TGCGCCAGCAGCCTCCCCGACGGTGGGAACACTGAAGCTTTCTTT
>TRBJ2-7|TRBV6-1|-|TRBD1
CAIKSAGTGGLYEQYF
TGTGCCATCAAATCCGCCGGGACAGGGGGCTTATACGAGCAGTACTTC
>TRBJ1-4|TRBV27|-|-
CASSLSRVGEKLFF
TGTGCCAGCAGTTTATCGAGGGTTGGTGAAAAACTGTTTTTT
>TRBJ2-3|TRBV6-1|few|TRBD1
CAIPTGTGDLFTDTQYF
TGTGCCATCCCCACGGGGACAGGGGATTTGTTCACAGATACGCAGTATTTT
>TRBJ2-7|TRBV12-3/TRBV12-4|-|-
CASSFTGDGEQYF
TGTGCCAGCAGTTTTACGGGAGATGGCGAGCAGTACTTC
>TRBJ2-2|TRBV20-1|few|TRBD2
CSFGLAGAGNTGELFF
TGCAGCTTTGGACTAGCGGGGGCCGGTAACACCGGGGAGCTGTTTTTT
>TRBJ2-7|TRBV7-6|-|-
CASSLGTDITYEQYF
TGTGCCAGCAGCTTGGGAACAGACATTACCTACGAGCAGTACTTC
>TRBJ2-1|TRBV4-1|few|TRBD2
CASSQSSGYNEQFF
TGCGCCAGCAGCCAATCTAGCGGCTACAATGAGCAGTTCTTC
>TRBJ2-5|TRBV10-3|few|TRBD2
CAIREAGGPIVTEETQYF
TGTGCCATCAGGGAAGCGGGAGGGCCTATCGTTACGGAAGAGACCCAGTACTTC
>TRBJ2-1|TRBV9|-|-
CASSVASGPYNEQFF
TGTGCCAGCAGCGTAGCCAGCGGTCCCTACAATGAGCAGTTCTTC
>TRBJ1-2|TRBV19|-|TRBD1
CASSIKGTGSYGGYTF
TGTGCCAGTAGTATCAAAGGGACAGGGTCATATGGCGGCTACACCTTC
>TRBJ2-7|TRBV28|-|-
CASSLGSQGNEQYF
TGTGCCAGCAGCTTAGGTAGCCAGGGCAACGAGCAGTACTTC
>TRBJ2-1|TRBV2|-|TRBD2
CASAPREVGEQFF
TGTGCCAGCGCTCCACGGGAGGTTGGTGAGCAGTTCTTC
>TRBJ2-2|TRBV28|few|-
CASNLGQLDTGELFF
TGTGCCAGCAACTTAGGACAGTTGGACACCGGGGAGCTGTTTTTT
>TRBJ1-1|TRBV27|-|-
CASSLLDRTEAFF
TGTGCCAGCAGTTTACTTGACAGAACTGAAGCTTTCTTT
>TRBJ2-4|TRBV3-1|-|-
CASSQDLGRGGHIQYF
TGTGCCAGCAGCCAAGATCTTGGCAGGGGGGGACACATTCAGTACTTC
>TRBJ1-2|TRBV20-1|-|TRBD1
CSAGTGENYGYTF
TGCAGTGCGGGGACAGGGGAAAACTATGGCTACACCTTC
>TRBJ1-5|TRBV4-1|-|-
CASSQLGTIKEPQHF
TGCGCCAGCAGCCAACTCGGGACCATAAAGGAGCCCCAGCATTTT
>TRBJ2-7|TRBV5-6|few|-
CASSEAGTLPTEQYF
TGTGCCAGCAGCGAAGCCGGGACCCTACCCACCGAGCAGTACTTC
>TRBJ2-7|TRBV3-1|few|TRBD1
CASSRAGQVSYEQYF
TGTGCCAGCAGCCGGGCGGGACAGGTATCCTACGAGCAGTACTTC
>TRBJ2-7|TRBV3-1|few|-
CASSQRDRSYEQYF
TGTGCCAGCAGCCAACGGGACCGTTCCTACGAGCAGTACTTC
>TRBJ1-2|TRBV2|-|-
CASSGGSDYGYTF
TGTGCCAGCAGTGGTGGGTCAGACTATGGCTACACCTTC
>TRBJ2-3|TRBV7-9|-|TRBD2
CASSGPGLTGGDTQYF
TGTGCCAGCAGCGGGCCGGGACTAACGGGAGGAGATACGCAGTATTTT
>TRBJ2-1|TRBV20-1|-|-
CSAEGGRVNEQFF
TGCAGTGCTGAGGGGGGCCGAGTCAATGAGCAGTTCTTC
>TRBJ1-6|TRBV5-1|-|-
CASSLVGAGVNSPLHF
TGCGCCAGCAGCTTGGTAGGAGCGGGCGTTAATTCACCCCTCCACTTT
>TRBJ2-1|TRBV3-1|few|-
CASSQVFWTDSGNNEQFF
TGTGCCAGCAGCCAAGTCTTTTGGACGGACTCAGGGAACAATGAGCAGTTCTTC
>TRBJ2-5|TRBV4-1|many|-
CASSKADRSVETQYF
TGCGCCAGCAGCAAAGCGGACCGAAGTGTGGAGACCCAGTACTTC